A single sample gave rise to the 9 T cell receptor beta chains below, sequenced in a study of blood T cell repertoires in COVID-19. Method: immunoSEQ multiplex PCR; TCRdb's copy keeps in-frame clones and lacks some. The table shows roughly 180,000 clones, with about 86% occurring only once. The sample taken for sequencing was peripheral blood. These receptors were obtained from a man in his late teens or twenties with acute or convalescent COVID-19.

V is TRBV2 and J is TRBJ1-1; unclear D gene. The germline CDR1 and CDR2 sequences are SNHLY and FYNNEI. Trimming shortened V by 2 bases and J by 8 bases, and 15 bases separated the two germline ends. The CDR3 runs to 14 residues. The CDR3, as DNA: TGTGCCAGCAGTGAACCGCAGGCACCTCGGGAAGCTTTCTTT. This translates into CASSEPQAPREAFF.

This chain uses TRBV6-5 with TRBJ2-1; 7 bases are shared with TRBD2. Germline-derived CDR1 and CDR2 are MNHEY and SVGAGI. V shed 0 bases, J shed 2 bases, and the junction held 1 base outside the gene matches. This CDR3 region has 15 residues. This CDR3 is CASSYSGGTYNEQFF. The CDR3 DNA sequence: TGTGCCAGCAGTTACTCGGGAGGGACCTACAATGAGCAGTTCTTC.

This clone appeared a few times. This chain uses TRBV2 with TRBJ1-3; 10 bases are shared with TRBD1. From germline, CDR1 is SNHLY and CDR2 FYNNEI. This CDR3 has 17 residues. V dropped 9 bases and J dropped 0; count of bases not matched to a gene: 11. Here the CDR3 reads CASWDRGVRSSGNTIYF. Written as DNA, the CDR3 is TGTGCCAGTTGGGACAGGGGAGTGAGAAGCTCTGGAAACACCATATATTTT.

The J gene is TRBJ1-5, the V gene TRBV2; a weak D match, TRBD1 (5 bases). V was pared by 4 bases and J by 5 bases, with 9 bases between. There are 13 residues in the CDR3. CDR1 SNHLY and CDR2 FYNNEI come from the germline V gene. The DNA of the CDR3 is TGTGCCAGCAGTGTCACAGGAGATCAGCCCCAGCATTTT. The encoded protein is CASSVTGDQPQHF.

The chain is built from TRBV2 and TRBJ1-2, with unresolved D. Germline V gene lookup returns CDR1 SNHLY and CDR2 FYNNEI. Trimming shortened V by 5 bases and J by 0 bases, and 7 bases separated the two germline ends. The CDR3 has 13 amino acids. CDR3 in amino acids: CASSRVPNYGYTF. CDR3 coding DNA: TGTGCCAGCAGTCGCGTTCCTAACTATGGCTACACCTTC.

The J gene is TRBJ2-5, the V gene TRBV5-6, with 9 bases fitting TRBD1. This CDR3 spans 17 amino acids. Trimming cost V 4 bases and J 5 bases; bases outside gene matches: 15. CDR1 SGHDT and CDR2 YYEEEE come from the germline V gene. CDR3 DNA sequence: TGTGCCAGCAGCAGAGCCGGGACAGGGTACTTGCGGGAGACCCAGTACTTC. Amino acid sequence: CASSRAGTGYLRETQYF.

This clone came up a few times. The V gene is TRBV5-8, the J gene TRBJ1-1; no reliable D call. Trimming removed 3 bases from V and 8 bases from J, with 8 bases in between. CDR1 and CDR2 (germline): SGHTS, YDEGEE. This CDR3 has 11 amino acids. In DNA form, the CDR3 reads TGTGCCAGCAGCTCACAGCTAGAAGCTTTCTTT. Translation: CASSSQLEAFF.

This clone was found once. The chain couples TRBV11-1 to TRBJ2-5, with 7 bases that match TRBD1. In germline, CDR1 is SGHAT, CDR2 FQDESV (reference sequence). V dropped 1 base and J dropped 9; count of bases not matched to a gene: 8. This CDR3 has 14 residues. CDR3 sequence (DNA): TGTGCCAGCAGCTTAGACAGGGGATTTTTCCCCCAGTACTTC. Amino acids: CASSLDRGFFPQYF.

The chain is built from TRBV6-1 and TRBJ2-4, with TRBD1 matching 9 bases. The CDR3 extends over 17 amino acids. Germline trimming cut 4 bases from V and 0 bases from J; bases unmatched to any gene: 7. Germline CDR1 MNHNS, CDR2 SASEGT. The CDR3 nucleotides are TGTGCCAGCAGTGGGACGGGGACAGGGATAGCCAAAAACATTCAGTACTTC. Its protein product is CASSGTGTGIAKNIQYF.